This T cell receptor beta chain was found in a study of vaccination effects on CD4 cells after COVID-19. Study-wide results and caveats: Cross-reactivity with common cold coronaviruses was shown by only 1 of 255 vaccine-induced clones in healthy vaccinees.

On approximately day 9 of culture, CD4+ T cells were separated out. Both day 3 and day 7 saw half the medium replaced with IL-2 medium. Of note for this clone: Its specificity is unknown.

Between the trimmed V and J ends, which lost 3 bases and 2 bases, there was a span of 4 bases. The CDR3 is 12 residues long. The V gene's germline CDR1 is SEHNR and CDR2 FQNEAQ (reference sequence). This table comes from immunoSEQ multiplex PCR, and its TCRdb copy is limited to in-frame clones, with some not included. Of about 30,000 clones in the sample, 65% were seen once. This receptor was identified in a human donor who received a COVID-19 vaccine. Specimen: CD4+ T cells from PBMCs cultured without peptide, collected before COVID-19 vaccination. The rearrangement uses TRBV7-9 and TRBJ2-5; D unresolved. Here the CDR3 DNA reads TGTGCCAGCAGCTTCGAACAAGAGACCCAGTACTTC. Its translation: CASSFEQETQYF. Variable domain in full (rest from reference TRBV7-9 and TRBJ2-5): DTGVSQNPRHKITKRGQNVTFRCDPISEHNRLYWYRQTLGQGPEFLTYFQNEAQLEKSRLLSDRFSAERPKGSFSTLEIQRTEQGDSAMYLCASSFEQETQYFGPGTRLLVL.